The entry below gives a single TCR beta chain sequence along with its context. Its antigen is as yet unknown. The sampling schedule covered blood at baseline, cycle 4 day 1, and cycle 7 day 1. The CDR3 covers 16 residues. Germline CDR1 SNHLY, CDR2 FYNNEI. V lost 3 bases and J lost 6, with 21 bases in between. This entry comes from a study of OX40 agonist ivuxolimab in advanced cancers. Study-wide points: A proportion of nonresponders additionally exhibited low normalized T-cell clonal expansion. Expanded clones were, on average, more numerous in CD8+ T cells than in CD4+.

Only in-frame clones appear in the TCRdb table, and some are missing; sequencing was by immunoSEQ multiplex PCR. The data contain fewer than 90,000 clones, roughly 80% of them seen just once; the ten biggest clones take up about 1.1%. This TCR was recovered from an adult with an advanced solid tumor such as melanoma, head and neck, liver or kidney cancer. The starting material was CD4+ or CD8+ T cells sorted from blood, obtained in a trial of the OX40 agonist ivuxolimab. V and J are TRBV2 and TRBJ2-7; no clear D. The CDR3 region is CASSDPSPTRSLEQYF. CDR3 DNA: TGTGCCAGCAGTGATCCTAGTCCCACCCGTTCACTCGAGCAGTACTTC. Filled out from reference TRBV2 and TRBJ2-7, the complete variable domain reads EPEVTQTPSHQVTQMGQEVILRCVPISNHLYFYWYRQILGQKVEFLVSFYNNEISEKSEIFDDQFSVERPDGSNFTLKIRSTKLEDSAMYFCASSDPSPTRSLEQYFGPGTRLTVT.